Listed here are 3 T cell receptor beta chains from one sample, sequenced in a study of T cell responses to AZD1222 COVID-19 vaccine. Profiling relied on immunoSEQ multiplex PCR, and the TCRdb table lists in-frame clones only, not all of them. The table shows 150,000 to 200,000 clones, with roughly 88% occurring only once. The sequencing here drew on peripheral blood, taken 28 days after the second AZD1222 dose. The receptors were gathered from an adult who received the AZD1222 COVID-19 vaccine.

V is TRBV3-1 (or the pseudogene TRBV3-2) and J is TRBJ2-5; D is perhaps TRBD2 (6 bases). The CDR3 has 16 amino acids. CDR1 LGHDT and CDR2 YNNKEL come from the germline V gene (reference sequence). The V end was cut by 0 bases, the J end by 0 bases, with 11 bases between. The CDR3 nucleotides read TGTGCCAGCAGCCAAGATGGCGGGGCCTACCAAGAGACCCAGTACTTC. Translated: CASSQDGGAYQETQYF.

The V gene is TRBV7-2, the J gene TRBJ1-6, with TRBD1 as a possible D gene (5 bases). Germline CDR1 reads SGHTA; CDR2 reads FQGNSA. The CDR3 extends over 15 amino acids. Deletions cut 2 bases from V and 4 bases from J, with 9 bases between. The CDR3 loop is CASSLPGGYNSPLHF. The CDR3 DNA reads TGTGCCAGCAGCTTACCCGGGGGGTATAATTCACCCCTCCACTTT.

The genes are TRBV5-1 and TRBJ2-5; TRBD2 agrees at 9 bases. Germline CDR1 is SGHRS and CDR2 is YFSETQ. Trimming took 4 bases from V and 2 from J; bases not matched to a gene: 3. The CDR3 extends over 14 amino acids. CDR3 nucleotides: TGCGCCAGCAGCGATGCGGGGGGGCAAGAGACCCAGTACTTC. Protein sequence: CASSDAGGQETQYF.